Given below is one TCR beta chain in context. Sequencing was performed with immunoSEQ multiplex PCR; in TCRdb, only in-frame clones are kept and a portion is missing. The sample holds tens of thousands of clones, roughly 85% seen once. Sample time point: pre-treatment baseline. V lost 9 bases and J lost 2; bases outside the gene matches: 4. This CDR3 contains 12 residues. CDR1 is ENHRY, CDR2 SYGVKD, per germline. The data derive from a study of blood T cell dynamics during melanoma immunotherapy. The receptor's source is a human donor with melanoma. The source material was blood, sampled from a patient treated with checkpoint blockade. The chain is built from TRBV10-3 and TRBJ2-7; TRBD1 matches at 7 bases. CDR3 sequence: CAMGQSPYEQYF. The CDR3 bases are TGTGCCATGGGACAGTCCCCCTACGAGCAGTACTTC.